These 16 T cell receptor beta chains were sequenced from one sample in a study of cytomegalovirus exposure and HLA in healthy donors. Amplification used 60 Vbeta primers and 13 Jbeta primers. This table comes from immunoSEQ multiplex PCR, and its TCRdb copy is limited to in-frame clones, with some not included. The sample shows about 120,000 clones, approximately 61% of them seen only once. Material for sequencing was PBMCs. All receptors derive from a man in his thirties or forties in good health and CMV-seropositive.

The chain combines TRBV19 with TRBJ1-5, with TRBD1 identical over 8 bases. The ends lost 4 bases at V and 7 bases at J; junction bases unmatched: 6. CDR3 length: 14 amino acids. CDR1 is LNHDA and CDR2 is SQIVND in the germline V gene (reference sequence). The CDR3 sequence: CASSNTGGGQPQHF. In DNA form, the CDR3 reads TGTGCCAGTAGTAACACAGGGGGAGGACAGCCCCAGCATTTT. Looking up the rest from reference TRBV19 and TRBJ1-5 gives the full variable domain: DGGITQSPKYLFRKEGQNVTLSCEQNLNHDAMYWYRQDPGQGLRLIYYSQIVNDFQKGDIAEGYSVSREKKESFPLTVTSAQKNPTAFYLCASSNTGGGQPQHFGDGTRLSIL.

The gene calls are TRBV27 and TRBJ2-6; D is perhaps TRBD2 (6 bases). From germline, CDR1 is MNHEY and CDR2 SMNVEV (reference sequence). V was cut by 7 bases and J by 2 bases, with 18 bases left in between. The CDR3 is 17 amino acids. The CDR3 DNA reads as TGTGCCAGCAAATGGGGGGAATCGGCCGCTGGGGCCAACGTCCTGACTTTC. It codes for CASKWGESAAGANVLTF.

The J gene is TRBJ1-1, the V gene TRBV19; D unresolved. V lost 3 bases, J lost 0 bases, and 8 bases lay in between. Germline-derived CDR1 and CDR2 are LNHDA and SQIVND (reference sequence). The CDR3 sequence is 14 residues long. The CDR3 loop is CASSISGLNTEAFF. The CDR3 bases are TGTGCCAGTAGTATTTCTGGCCTGAACACTGAAGCTTTCTTT.

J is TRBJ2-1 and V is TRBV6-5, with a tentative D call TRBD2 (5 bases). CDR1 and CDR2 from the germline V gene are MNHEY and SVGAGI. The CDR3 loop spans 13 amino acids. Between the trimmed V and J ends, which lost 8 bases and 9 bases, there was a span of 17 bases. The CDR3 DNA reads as TGTGCCAGCCAAACCCGGGGATTTGGTGAGCAGTTCTTC. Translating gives CASQTRGFGEQFF.

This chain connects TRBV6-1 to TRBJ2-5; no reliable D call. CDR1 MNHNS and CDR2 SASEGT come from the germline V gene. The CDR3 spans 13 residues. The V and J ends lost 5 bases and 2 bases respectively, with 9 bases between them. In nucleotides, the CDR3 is TGTGCCAGCAGTTCGGTGCGTCAAGAGACCCAGTACTTC. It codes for CASSSVRQETQYF.

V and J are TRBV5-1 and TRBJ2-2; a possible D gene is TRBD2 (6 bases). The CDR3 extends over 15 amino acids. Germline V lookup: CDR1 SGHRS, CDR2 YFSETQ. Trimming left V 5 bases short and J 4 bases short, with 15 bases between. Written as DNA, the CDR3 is TGCGCCAGCAGACAAGGAGTGGGGGGCACCGGGGAGCTGTTTTTT. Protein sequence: CASRQGVGGTGELFF.

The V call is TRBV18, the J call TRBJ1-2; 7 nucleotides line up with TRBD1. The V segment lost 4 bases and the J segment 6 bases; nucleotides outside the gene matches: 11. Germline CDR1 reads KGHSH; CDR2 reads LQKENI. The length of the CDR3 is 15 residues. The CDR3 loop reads CASSRPDRRADGYTF. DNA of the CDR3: TGTGCCAGCTCACGGCCGGACAGGAGGGCGGATGGCTACACCTTC.

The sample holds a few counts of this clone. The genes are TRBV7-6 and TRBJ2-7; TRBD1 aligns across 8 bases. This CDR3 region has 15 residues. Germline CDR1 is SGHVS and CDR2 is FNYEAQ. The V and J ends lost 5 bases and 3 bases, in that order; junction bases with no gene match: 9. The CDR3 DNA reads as TGTGCCAGCAGCCCCGCCCCAGGGGGCAACTACGAGCAGTACTTC. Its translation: CASSPAPGGNYEQYF.

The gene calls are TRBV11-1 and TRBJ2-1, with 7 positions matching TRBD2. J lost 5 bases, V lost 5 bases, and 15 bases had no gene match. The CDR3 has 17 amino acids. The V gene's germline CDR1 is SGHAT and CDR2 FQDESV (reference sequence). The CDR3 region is CASSARRSAGDDNEQFF. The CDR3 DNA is TGTGCCAGCAGCGCACGTAGGTCGGCGGGAGATGACAATGAGCAGTTCTTC.

CDR3 protein: CAISGSSGNTGELFF. CDR3 coding DNA: TGTGCCATCAGTGGGTCTAGCGGGAACACCGGGGAGCTGTTTTTT. The rearrangement joins TRBV10-3 to TRBJ2-2; 7 bases line up with TRBD2. The CDR3 length is 15 residues. V lost 4 bases, J lost 1 base, and 3 bases stayed unmatched. Germline loops: CDR1 ENHRY, CDR2 SYGVKD.

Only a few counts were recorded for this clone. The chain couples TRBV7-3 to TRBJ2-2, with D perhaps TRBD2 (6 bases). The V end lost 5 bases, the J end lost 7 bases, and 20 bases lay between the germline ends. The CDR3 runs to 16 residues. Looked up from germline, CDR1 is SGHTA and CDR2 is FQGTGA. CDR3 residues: CASSPSGTSPGGELFF. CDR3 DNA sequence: TGTGCCAGCAGCCCGTCCGGGACTTCCCCTGGCGGGGAGCTGTTTTTT.

CDR3 bases: TGTGCCAGCAGCTTAGTTTGGGAGGTTGGTTCTAGCTATGGCTACACCTTC. Protein: CASSLVWEVGSSYGYTF. The chain uses TRBV7-8 and TRBJ1-2, with no clear D. Trimming pared 1 base from V and 4 bases from J, leaving 19 bases between. Germline lookup yields CDR1 SGHVS and CDR2 FQNEAQ. CDR3 length: 17 amino acids.

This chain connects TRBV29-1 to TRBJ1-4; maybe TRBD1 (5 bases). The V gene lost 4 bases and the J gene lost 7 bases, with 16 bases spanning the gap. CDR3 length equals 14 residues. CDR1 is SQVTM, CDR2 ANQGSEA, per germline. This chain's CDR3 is CSVGRGGSGEKLFF. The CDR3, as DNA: TGCAGCGTTGGTCGCGGGGGAAGTGGTGAAAAACTGTTTTTT.

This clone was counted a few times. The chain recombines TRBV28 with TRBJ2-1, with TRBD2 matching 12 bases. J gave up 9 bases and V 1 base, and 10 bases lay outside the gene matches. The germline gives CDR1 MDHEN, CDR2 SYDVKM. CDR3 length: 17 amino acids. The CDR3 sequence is CASSLFDLAGGPGEQFF. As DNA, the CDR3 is TGTGCCAGCAGTTTATTCGATCTAGCGGGAGGGCCGGGTGAGCAGTTCTTC.

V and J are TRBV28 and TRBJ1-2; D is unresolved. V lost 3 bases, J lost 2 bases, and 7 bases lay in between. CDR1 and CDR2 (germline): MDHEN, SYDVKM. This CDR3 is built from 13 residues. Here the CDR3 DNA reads TGTGCCAGCAGTTTGCGGTGGAACTATGGCTACACCTTC. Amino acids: CASSLRWNYGYTF.

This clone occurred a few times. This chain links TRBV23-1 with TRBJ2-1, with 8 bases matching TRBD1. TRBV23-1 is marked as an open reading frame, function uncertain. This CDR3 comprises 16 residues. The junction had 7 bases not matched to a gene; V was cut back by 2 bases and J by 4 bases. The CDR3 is CASSQDDRGGYNEQFF. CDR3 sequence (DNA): TGCGCCAGCAGTCAAGATGACAGGGGTGGGTACAATGAGCAGTTCTTC.